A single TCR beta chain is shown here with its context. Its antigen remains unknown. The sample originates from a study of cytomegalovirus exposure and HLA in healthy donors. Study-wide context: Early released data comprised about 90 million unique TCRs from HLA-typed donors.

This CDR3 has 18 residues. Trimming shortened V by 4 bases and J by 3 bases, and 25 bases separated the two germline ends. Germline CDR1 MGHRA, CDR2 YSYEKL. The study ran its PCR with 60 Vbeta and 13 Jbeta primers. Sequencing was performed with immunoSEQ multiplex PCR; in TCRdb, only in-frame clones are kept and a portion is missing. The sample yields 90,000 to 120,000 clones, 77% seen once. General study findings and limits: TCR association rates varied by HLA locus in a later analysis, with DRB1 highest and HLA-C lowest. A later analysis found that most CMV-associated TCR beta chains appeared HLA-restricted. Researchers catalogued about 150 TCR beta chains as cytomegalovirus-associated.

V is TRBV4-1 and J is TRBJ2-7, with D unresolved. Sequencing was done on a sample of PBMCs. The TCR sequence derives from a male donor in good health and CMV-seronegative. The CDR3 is CASSRLSPVGGEYYEQYF. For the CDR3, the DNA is TGCGCCAGCAGCCGACTGAGCCCCGTAGGTGGAGAGTACTACGAGCAGTACTTC.